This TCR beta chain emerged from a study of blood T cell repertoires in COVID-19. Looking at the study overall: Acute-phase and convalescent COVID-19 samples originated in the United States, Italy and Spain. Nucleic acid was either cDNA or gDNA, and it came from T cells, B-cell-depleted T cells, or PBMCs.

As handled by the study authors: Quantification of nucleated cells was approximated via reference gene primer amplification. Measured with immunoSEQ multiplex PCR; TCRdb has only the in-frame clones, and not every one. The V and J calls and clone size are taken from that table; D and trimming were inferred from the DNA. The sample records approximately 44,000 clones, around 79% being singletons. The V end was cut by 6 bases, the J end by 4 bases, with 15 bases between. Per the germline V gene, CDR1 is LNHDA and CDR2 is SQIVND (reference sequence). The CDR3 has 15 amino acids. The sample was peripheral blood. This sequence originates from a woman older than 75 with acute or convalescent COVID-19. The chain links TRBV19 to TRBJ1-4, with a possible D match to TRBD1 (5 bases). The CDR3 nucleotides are TGTGCCAGTAGGGGGCAGGCGGATGGTAATGAAAAACTGTTTTTT. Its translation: CASRGQADGNEKLFF.